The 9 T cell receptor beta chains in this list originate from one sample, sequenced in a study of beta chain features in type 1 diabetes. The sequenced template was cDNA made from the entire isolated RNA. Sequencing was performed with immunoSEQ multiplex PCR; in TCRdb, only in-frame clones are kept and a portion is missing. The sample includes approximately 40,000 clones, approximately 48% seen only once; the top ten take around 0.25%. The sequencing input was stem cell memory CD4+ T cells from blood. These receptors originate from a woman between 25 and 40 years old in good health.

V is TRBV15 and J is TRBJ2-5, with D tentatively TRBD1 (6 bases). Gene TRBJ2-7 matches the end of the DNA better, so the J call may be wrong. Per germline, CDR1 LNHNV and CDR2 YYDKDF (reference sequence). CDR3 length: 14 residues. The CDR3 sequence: CATSLDRTAYEQYF. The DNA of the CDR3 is TGTGCCACCAGCCTCGACAGGACAGCCTACGAGCAGTACTTC.

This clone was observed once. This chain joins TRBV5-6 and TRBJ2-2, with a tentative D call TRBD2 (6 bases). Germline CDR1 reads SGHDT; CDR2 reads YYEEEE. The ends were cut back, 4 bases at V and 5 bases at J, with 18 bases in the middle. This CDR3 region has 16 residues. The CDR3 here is CASSLRVSRGTGELFF. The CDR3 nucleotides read TGTGCCAGCAGCCTTCGGGTTAGTCGGGGGACCGGGGAGCTGTTTTTT.

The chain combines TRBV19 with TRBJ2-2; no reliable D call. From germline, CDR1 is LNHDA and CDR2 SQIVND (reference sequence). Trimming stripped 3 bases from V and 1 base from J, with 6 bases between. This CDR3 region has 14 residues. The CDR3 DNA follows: TGTGCCAGTAGTATGGTACAGAACACCGGGGAGCTGTTTTTT. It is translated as CASSMVQNTGELFF. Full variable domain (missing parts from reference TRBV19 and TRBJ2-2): DGGITQSPKYLFRKEGQNVTLSCEQNLNHDAMYWYRQDPGQGLRLIYYSQIVNDFQKGDIAEGYSVSREKKESFPLTVTSAQKNPTAFYLCASSMVQNTGELFFGEGSRLTVL.

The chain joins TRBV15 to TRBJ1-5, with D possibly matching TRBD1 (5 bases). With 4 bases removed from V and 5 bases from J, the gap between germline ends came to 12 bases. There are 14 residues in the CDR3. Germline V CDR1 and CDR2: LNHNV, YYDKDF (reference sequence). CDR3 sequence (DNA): TGTGCCACCAGCACCCTCGACAGACATCAGCCCCAGCATTTT. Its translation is CATSTLDRHQPQHF.

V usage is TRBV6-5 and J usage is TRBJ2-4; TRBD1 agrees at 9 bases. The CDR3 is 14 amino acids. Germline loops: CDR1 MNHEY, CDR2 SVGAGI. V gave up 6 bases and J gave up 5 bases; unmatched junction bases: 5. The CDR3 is CASSRTGAENIQYF. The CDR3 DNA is TGTGCCAGCAGCCGGACAGGGGCCGAAAACATTCAGTACTTC.

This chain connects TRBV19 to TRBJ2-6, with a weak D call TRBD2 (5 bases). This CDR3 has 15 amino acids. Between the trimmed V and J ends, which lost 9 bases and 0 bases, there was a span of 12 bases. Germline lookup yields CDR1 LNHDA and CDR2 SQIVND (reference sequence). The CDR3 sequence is CASRTGSSGANVLTF. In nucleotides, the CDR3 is TGTGCCAGCCGGACTGGCAGCTCTGGGGCCAACGTCCTGACTTTC.

The CDR3 DNA reads as TGTGCCAGCAGTTCTCCCGTGGGGGGGGCTCTGAATGAGCAGTTCTTC. It specifies CASSSPVGGALNEQFF. V usage is TRBV28 and J usage is TRBJ2-1; possibly TRBD2 for D (7 bases). Germline V gene lookup returns CDR1 MDHEN and CDR2 SYDVKM. V lost 4 bases, J lost 7 bases, and 20 bases lay in between. The CDR3 covers 16 residues.

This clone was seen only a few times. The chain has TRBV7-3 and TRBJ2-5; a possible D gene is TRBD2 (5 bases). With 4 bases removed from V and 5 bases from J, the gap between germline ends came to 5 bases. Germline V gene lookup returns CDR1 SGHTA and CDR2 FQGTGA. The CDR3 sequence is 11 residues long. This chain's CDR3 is CASSSGETQYF. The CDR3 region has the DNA TGTGCCAGCAGCTCGGGGGAGACCCAGTACTTC.

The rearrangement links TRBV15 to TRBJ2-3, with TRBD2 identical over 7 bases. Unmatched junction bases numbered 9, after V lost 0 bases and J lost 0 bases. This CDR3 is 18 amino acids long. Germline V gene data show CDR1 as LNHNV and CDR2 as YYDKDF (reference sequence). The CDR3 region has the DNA TGTGCCACCAGCAGAGATAGGGGAGCGGGAATCAGCACAGATACGCAGTATTTT. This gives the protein CATSRDRGAGISTDTQYF.